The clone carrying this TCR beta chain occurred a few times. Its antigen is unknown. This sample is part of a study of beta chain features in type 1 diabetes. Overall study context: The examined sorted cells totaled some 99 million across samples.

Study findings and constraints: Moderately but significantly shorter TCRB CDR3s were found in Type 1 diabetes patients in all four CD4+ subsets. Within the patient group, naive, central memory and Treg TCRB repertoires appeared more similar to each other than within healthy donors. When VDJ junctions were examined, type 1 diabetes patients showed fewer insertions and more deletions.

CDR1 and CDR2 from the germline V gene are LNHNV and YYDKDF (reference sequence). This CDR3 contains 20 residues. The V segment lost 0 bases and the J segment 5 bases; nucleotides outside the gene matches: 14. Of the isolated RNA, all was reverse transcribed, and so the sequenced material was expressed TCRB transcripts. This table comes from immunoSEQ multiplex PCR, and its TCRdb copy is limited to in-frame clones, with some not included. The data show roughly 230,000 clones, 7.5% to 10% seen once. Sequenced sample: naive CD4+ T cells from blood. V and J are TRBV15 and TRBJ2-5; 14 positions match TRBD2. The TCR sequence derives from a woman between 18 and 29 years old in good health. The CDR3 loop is CATSRDEGARLAGGLETQYF. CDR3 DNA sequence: TGTGCCACCAGCAGAGATGAGGGGGCACGACTAGCGGGAGGGCTCGAGACCCAGTACTTC.